One sample yielded the 16 T cell receptor beta chains listed below, sequenced in a study of cytomegalovirus exposure and HLA in healthy donors. Repertoires were generated with immunoSEQ multiplex PCR, while TCRdb's copy carries only in-frame clones and drops some. The sample lists fewer than 120,000 clones, more than 70% occurring once. The sample consisted of PBMCs. The receptors originated from a woman aged 18-29 years in good health and CMV-seronegative.

V and J are TRBV27 and TRBJ1-1; TRBD1 is a possible D gene (5 bases). CDR1 MNHEY and CDR2 SMNVEV come from the germline V gene (reference sequence). The V end was cut by 5 bases, the J end by 7 bases, with 11 bases between. The CDR3 runs 12 residues. CDR3 in DNA: TGTGCCAGCAGTCCGGGGGGGGGTGAAGCTTTCTTT. Its translation is CASSPGGGEAFF.

This clone was observed a single time. The J gene is TRBJ2-1, the V gene TRBV7-3; the match to TRBD2 covers 10 bases. V shed 2 bases and J 4 bases; nucleotides not matched to a gene: 5. The CDR3 contains 16 residues. Germline V gene data show CDR1 as SGHTA and CDR2 as FQGTGA. Written as DNA, the CDR3 is TGTGCCAGCAGCTTAGGTAGCGGGAGGTTTTACAATGAGCAGTTCTTC. Translation: CASSLGSGRFYNEQFF. Full variable domain (outside the CDR3, taken from reference TRBV7-3 and TRBJ2-1): GAGVSQTPSNKVTEKGKYVELRCDPISGHTALYWYRQSLGQGPEFLIYFQGTGAADDSGLPNDRFFAVRPEGSVSTLKIQRTERGDSAVYLCASSLGSGRFYNEQFFGPGTRLTVL.

This clone was detected only once. The V gene is TRBV7-8, the J gene TRBJ2-1; 8 nucleotides line up with TRBD2. The trim removed 1 base at V and 3 bases at J, leaving 5 bases unmatched. Germline-derived CDR1 and CDR2 are SGHVS and FQNEAQ. The CDR3 consists of 16 residues. The CDR3 reads CASSLVSGGYYNEQFF. The CDR3 coding sequence is TGTGCCAGCAGCTTAGTCAGCGGGGGATACTACAATGAGCAGTTCTTC.

The CDR3 coding sequence is TGTGCCAGCAGCCCAACAGGGTATAACACCGGGGAGCTGTTTTTT. This gives the protein CASSPTGYNTGELFF. V and J are TRBV7-6 and TRBJ2-2, with D possibly matching TRBD1 (6 bases). The germline CDR1 and CDR2 sequences are SGHVS and FNYEAQ. Trimming removed 5 bases at V and 2 bases at J, with 12 bases between. CDR3 length equals 15 residues. The whole variable domain, filled in from reference TRBV7-6 and TRBJ2-2, reads GAGVSQSPRYKVTKRGQDVALRCDPISGHVSLYWYRQALGQGPEFLTYFNYEAQQDKSGLPNDRFSAERPEGSISTLTIQRTEQRDSAMYRCASSPTGYNTGELFFGEGSRLTVL.

This clone was detected once. This chain uses TRBV4-1 with TRBJ1-5; 10 bases line up with TRBD1. Germline CDR1 and CDR2: MGHRA and YSYEKL. V lost 0 bases and J lost 6; bases outside the gene matches: 8. The CDR3 extends over 17 amino acids. CDR3 sequence reads: CASSQETGTGDVQPQHF. The CDR3 DNA is TGCGCCAGCAGCCAAGAGACTGGGACAGGGGATGTTCAGCCCCAGCATTTT.

The chain is built from TRBV6-5 and TRBJ2-7; 9 nucleotides agree with TRBD1. The germline V gene encodes CDR1 MNHEY and CDR2 SVGAGI. CDR3 length: 15 residues. J lost 4 bases, V lost 4 bases, and 8 bases had no gene match. The CDR3 nucleotides read TGTGCCAGCAGTTTCACGGGGACAGGGTGGTACGAGCAGTACTTC. This codes for CASSFTGTGWYEQYF.

In nucleotides, the CDR3 is TGCGCCAGCACGAGAGTTGGTACCGGGGAGCTGTTTTTT. Its protein product is CASTRVGTGELFF. The chain joins TRBV5-1 to TRBJ2-2; D remains unclear. V was shortened by 6 bases and J by 5 bases, with 11 bases between the two germline ends. The CDR3 is made up of 13 amino acids. Germline CDR1 is SGHRS and CDR2 is YFSETQ.

The chain carries TRBV28 and TRBJ2-7; no clear D gene. The germline V gene has CDR1 MDHEN and CDR2 SYDVKM. V was clipped by 6 bases and J by 3 bases, with 9 bases between them. The CDR3 consists of 12 residues. This CDR3 reads CASSLGYYEQYF. The CDR3 nucleotides are TGTGCCAGCAGCCTAGGTTACTACGAGCAGTACTTC.

The V and J genes are TRBV27 and TRBJ2-5; D possibly corresponds to TRBD1 (6 bases). Trimming removed 5 bases at V and 5 bases at J, with 15 bases between. Germline loops: CDR1 MNHEY, CDR2 SMNVEV (reference sequence). The CDR3 extends over 14 amino acids. As DNA, the CDR3 is TGTGCCAGCAGTGCCCCGGACCAGGGGGAGACCCAGTACTTC. Its translation is CASSAPDQGETQYF.

This chain's CDR3 is CASSHRQGREKLFF. CDR3 in DNA: TGTGCCAGCAGTCACCGACAGGGGAGGGAAAAACTGTTTTTT. The rearrangement joins TRBV6-6 to TRBJ1-4; 8 positions agree with TRBD1. The CDR3 covers 14 residues. Germline CDR1 is MNHNY and CDR2 is SVGAGI (reference sequence). V was pared by 5 bases and J by 8 bases, with 7 bases of the junction left unmatched.

V and J are TRBV6-5 and TRBJ2-2; weak D call: TRBD1 (6 bases). This CDR3 spans 14 amino acids. In germline, CDR1 is MNHEY, CDR2 SVGAGI. With 4 bases removed from V and 0 bases from J, the gap between germline ends came to 6 bases. CDR3 nucleotides: TGTGCCAGCAGTTGGACAGCGAACACCGGGGAGCTGTTTTTT. As protein: CASSWTANTGELFF.

This clone was seen a handful of times. The V gene is TRBV27, the J gene TRBJ2-7; no clear D gene. Germline-derived CDR1 and CDR2 are MNHEY and SMNVEV (reference sequence). Between the trimmed V and J ends, which lost 5 bases and 3 bases, there was a span of 8 bases. The CDR3 spans 12 residues. The CDR3 sequence is CASSPPGYEQYF. DNA of the CDR3: TGTGCCAGCAGTCCACCGGGCTACGAGCAGTACTTC.

J is TRBJ2-7 and V is TRBV4-1, with D perhaps TRBD2 (7 bases). Germline values: CDR1 MGHRA, CDR2 YSYEKL. Trimming left V 3 bases short and J 1 base short, with 16 bases between. This CDR3 is built from 16 residues. The CDR3 nucleotides read TGCGCCAGCAGCCAGGTGGGGGGGCGGGAGTCCTACGAGCAGTACTTC. The encoded protein is CASSQVGGRESYEQYF.

The chain joins TRBV5-1 to TRBJ1-1; D gene uncertain. The CDR3 has 12 residues. CDR1 is SGHRS and CDR2 is YFSETQ in the germline V gene. The V end was cut by 5 bases, the J end by 0 bases, with 5 bases between. In DNA form, the CDR3 reads TGCGCCAGCAGTGGCATGAACACTGAAGCTTTCTTT. This translates into CASSGMNTEAFF.

The count of this clone is one. This chain connects TRBV6-6 to TRBJ2-7, with TRBD1 matching 7 bases. CDR1 is MNHNY, CDR2 SVGAGI, per germline (reference sequence). V shed 8 bases and J 3 bases; nucleotides not matched to a gene: 7. The CDR3 is made up of 13 amino acids. The DNA for the CDR3 is TGTGCCAGCCAGGGACGGGACAGCTACGAGCAGTACTTC. Translated: CASQGRDSYEQYF.

V usage is TRBV6-4 and J usage is TRBJ2-1; 11 bases agree with TRBD2. This CDR3 has 16 residues. CDR1 is MRHNA, CDR2 SNTAGT, per germline. The J segment lost 4 bases and the V segment lost 2 bases, leaving 4 bases of the junction unmatched. CDR3 in DNA: TGTGCCAGCAGTGACCGCGGGACTAGCGGATACAATGAGCAGTTCTTC. Protein sequence: CASSDRGTSGYNEQFF.